These T cell receptor beta chains were read from a single sample in a study of blood T cell repertoires in COVID-19. The assay was immunoSEQ multiplex PCR, and TCRdb's table has in-frame clones only and misses some. In the table there are about 260,000 clones, 82% of which are singletons. Sequenced sample: peripheral blood. These TCRs come from a woman of 80 years or more with acute or convalescent COVID-19. Each CDR3 is given with its conserved first and last residue. The D gene is left open where the match is weak. For some rows the clone size is stated as once, few or many, or as a class when expanded; others skip it.

V gene	D gene	clone size	J gene	CDR3 protein	CDR3 DNA
TRBV19	.	.	TRBJ1-3	CASSIGLGGDTIYF	TGTGCCAGTAGTATTGGTTTGGGTGGAGACACCATATATTTT
TRBV28	.	.	TRBJ1-2	CASSVAGLERYTF	TGTGCCAGCAGTGTCGCGGGCCTCGAACGCTACACCTTC
TRBV28	.	.	TRBJ1-2	CASRDRGGGDYGYTF	TGTGCCAGCAGAGACCGAGGGGGGGGCGACTATGGCTACACCTTC
TRBV5-1	.	.	TRBJ1-1	CASSLEQGNTEAFF	TGCGCCAGCAGCTTGGAGCAGGGGAACACTGAAGCTTTCTTT
TRBV10-3	.	once	TRBJ2-7	CAISGAGEEQYF	TGTGCCATCAGTGGAGCAGGGGAAGAGCAGTACTTC
TRBV15	.	.	TRBJ2-7	CATSRAPSGEQYF	TGTGCCACCAGCAGAGCACCCTCGGGCGAGCAGTACTTC
TRBV12-5	TRBD1	.	TRBJ2-5	CASGPQGARETQYF	TGTGCTAGTGGCCCGCAGGGGGCCCGAGAGACCCAGTACTTC
TRBV15	TRBD2	few	TRBJ2-3	CATSRGTSGGADTQYF	TGTGCCACCAGCAGGGGTACTAGCGGGGGTGCAGATACGCAGTATTTT
TRBV2	TRBD2	.	TRBJ2-3	CASSTSGVSTDTQYF	TGTGCCAGCAGTACTAGCGGGGTTAGCACAGATACGCAGTATTTT
TRBV19	.	few	TRBJ2-5	CASSKARQYQETQYF	TGTGCCAGTAGTAAGGCGAGACAGTACCAAGAGACCCAGTACTTC
TRBV18	TRBD1	.	TRBJ1-2	CASSSGQGADGYTF	TGTGCCAGCTCAAGTGGACAGGGGGCCGATGGCTACACCTTC
TRBV9	TRBD1	.	TRBJ2-7	CASSAGTGDWYEQYF	TGTGCCAGCAGCGCTGGGACAGGGGATTGGTACGAGCAGTACTTC
TRBV9	.	.	TRBJ1-2	CASSVDKNPRGGYTF	TGTGCCAGCAGCGTAGACAAGAACCCACGCGGTGGCTACACCTTC
TRBV5-8	TRBD2	.	TRBJ2-4	CASSLRLAGDRGNIQYF	TGTGCCAGCAGCTTGCGACTAGCGGGAGACCGAGGGAACATTCAGTACTTC
TRBV19	.	.	TRBJ1-2	CASRVLTSGYTF	TGTGCCTCCCGGGTCCTTACGTCCGGCTACACCTTC
TRBV19	.	.	TRBJ1-4	CASSGRQATNEKLFF	TGTGCCAGTAGTGGCAGACAAGCAACTAATGAAAAACTGTTTTTT
TRBV4-2	TRBD1	.	TRBJ2-2	CASSQAKPGQGNTGELFF	TGTGCCAGCAGCCAAGCTAAACCGGGACAGGGGAACACCGGGGAGCTGTTTTTT
TRBV5-1	TRBD2	.	TRBJ2-1	CASSSGGQTYNEQFF	TGCGCCAGCAGCTCGGGGGGGCAGACCTACAATGAGCAGTTCTTC
TRBV5-5	.	.	TRBJ1-3	CASSLMVGGTGNTIYF	TGTGCCAGCAGCTTGATGGTCGGAGGAACTGGAAACACCATATATTTT
TRBV19	TRBD2	.	TRBJ2-2	CASSPASAGGPGTGELFF	TGTGCCAGTAGTCCCGCCTCAGCGGGAGGGCCGGGCACCGGGGAGCTGTTTTTT
TRBV10-3	.	.	TRBJ1-1	CAISDGAVRAFF	TGTGCCATCAGTGATGGGGCAGTCAGAGCTTTCTTT
TRBV30	.	once	TRBJ1-2	CAWSPPGSDYGYTF	TGTGCCTGGAGCCCCCCAGGTTCGGACTATGGCTACACCTTC
TRBV5-6	.	.	TRBJ1-2	CASSLRHGTQRYGYTF	TGTGCCAGCAGCCTCCGACACGGGACACAAAGATATGGCTACACCTTC
TRBV5-1	TRBD1	.	TRBJ2-7	CASSLVRGQKNYEQYF	TGCGCCAGCAGCTTGGTGAGGGGACAGAAAAACTACGAGCAGTACTTC
TRBV7-3	TRBD1	once	TRBJ1-5	CASSGGTGGNQPQHF	TGTGCCAGCAGCGGCGGGACAGGGGGCAATCAGCCCCAGCATTTT
TRBV11-2	TRBD2	.	TRBJ2-7	CASSLSGAGGIEQYF	TGTGCCAGCAGCTTATCCGGAGCGGGGGGGATCGAGCAGTACTTC
TRBV28	TRBD1	.	TRBJ1-2	CASRPTGAGGYTF	TGTGCCAGCAGGCCTACAGGGGCAGGGGGCTACACCTTC
TRBV19	.	.	TRBJ1-1	CASRSAEGLNTEAFF	TGTGCCAGTAGATCGGCGGAGGGGCTGAACACTGAAGCTTTCTTT
TRBV6-2/TRBV6-3	.	once	TRBJ2-5	CASSWGPGRRYQETQYF	TGTGCCAGCAGCTGGGGCCCTGGGCGGCGGTACCAAGAGACCCAGTACTTC
TRBV2	.	.	TRBJ1-5	CASTRGERQPQHF	TGTGCCAGTACCAGGGGAGAGAGGCAGCCCCAGCATTTT
TRBV7-9	.	.	TRBJ2-7	CASSLGGGLYEQYF	TGTGCCAGCAGCTTAGGCGGGGGCCTCTACGAGCAGTACTTC
TRBV2	.	few	TRBJ1-1	CASTYRMSGTEAFF	TGTGCCAGCACTTACAGGATGTCGGGCACTGAAGCTTTCTTT